Each of the 31 T cell receptor beta chains below was sequenced from the same sample in a study of blood T cell repertoires in COVID-19. Generated by immunoSEQ multiplex PCR, the TCRdb table keeps only in-frame clones and is missing some. The sample consists of around 110,000 clones, 60% to 85% of them appearing once. Sample: peripheral blood. The receptor set was obtained from a man aged 65-85 years with acute or convalescent COVID-19.

The chain employs TRBV19 and TRBJ1-1, with 7 bases matching TRBD1. V shed 7 bases and J 6 bases; nucleotides not matched to a gene: 8. Germline V gene lookup returns CDR1 LNHDA and CDR2 SQIVND (reference sequence). CDR3 length: 13 amino acids. CDR3 protein: CASITQGTPEAFF. CDR3 coding DNA: TGTGCCAGTATTACACAGGGGACCCCTGAAGCTTTCTTT.

The chain has TRBV10-3 and TRBJ2-2, with D possibly being TRBD2 (5 bases). The length of the CDR3 is 15 residues. CDR1 and CDR2 (germline): ENHRY, SYGVKD. V was cut by 3 bases and J by 3 bases, with 11 bases left in between. The CDR3 coding sequence is TGTGCCATCAGTGAATCGCTAGCCCACACCGGGGAGCTGTTTTTT. It yields the protein CAISESLAHTGELFF.

The chain links TRBV27 to TRBJ2-7, with unresolved D. This CDR3 region has 14 residues. The V end lost 2 bases, the J end lost 2 bases, and 10 bases lay between the germline ends. Germline V CDR1 and CDR2: MNHEY, SMNVEV (reference sequence). The CDR3 sequence is CASSLGLGAYEQYF. The CDR3 nucleotides are TGTGCCAGCAGTTTAGGCTTAGGAGCCTACGAGCAGTACTTC.

The chain has TRBV6-5 and TRBJ1-6; D may be TRBD1 (5 bases). The ends were cut back, 7 bases at V and 5 bases at J, with 15 bases in the middle. Germline-derived CDR1 and CDR2 are MNHEY and SVGAGI. The CDR3 length is 15 residues. The chain's CDR3 is CASTTSGGDNSPLHF. The CDR3 region has the DNA TGTGCCAGCACCACTTCCGGGGGGGATAATTCACCCCTCCACTTT.

The rearrangement links TRBV13 to TRBJ2-5, with 11 nucleotides matching TRBD2. V was pared by 5 bases and J by 2 bases, with 10 bases of the junction left unmatched. Germline V gene lookup returns CDR1 PRHDT and CDR2 FYEKMQ (reference sequence). The CDR3 has 17 amino acids. The CDR3 loop reads CASSRFLAGGRQETQYF. CDR3 in DNA: TGTGCCAGCAGCCGGTTTCTAGCGGGGGGTCGTCAAGAGACCCAGTACTTC.

This sequence joins TRBV2 and TRBJ1-6; 9 bases match TRBD1. CDR1 SNHLY and CDR2 FYNNEI come from the germline V gene. The ends lost 4 bases at V and 6 bases at J; junction bases unmatched: 7. This CDR3 comprises 16 residues. CDR3 amino acids: CASSVRDRASNSPLHF. DNA of the CDR3: TGTGCCAGCAGTGTACGGGACAGGGCAAGTAATTCACCCCTCCACTTT.

The chain uses TRBV2 and TRBJ2-3; 8 nucleotides line up with TRBD2. Trimming cost V 3 bases and J 10 bases; bases outside gene matches: 12. Germline CDR1 reads SNHLY; CDR2 reads FYNNEI. This CDR3 is built from 15 residues. DNA for the CDR3: TGTGCCAGCAGTGAGGGCCTAGCGGGCTCCTTTCCGCAGTATTTT. Translation: CASSEGLAGSFPQYF.

The chain combines TRBV27 with TRBJ2-7; 9 bases align to TRBD1. Germline assignment: CDR1 MNHEY and CDR2 SMNVEV (reference sequence). CDR3 length: 13 amino acids. V was clipped by 7 bases and J by 1 base; unmatched bases: 2. The CDR3 region is CASTGQGSYEQYF. CDR3 in DNA: TGTGCCAGCACAGGACAGGGGTCCTACGAGCAGTACTTC.

The chain is built from TRBV11-1 and TRBJ2-7; TRBD1 is a possible D gene (5 bases). The V end was cut by 7 bases, the J end by 1 base, with 14 bases between. Germline lookup yields CDR1 SGHAT and CDR2 FQDESV (reference sequence). This CDR3 is built from 14 residues. This CDR3 reads CASKQVPTSYEQYF. In DNA, the CDR3 is TGTGCCAGCAAACAGGTTCCCACTTCCTACGAGCAGTACTTC.

The chain links TRBV28 to TRBJ1-5, with 9 bases lining up with TRBD1. J was trimmed by 6 bases and V by 5 bases; bases with no gene match: 11. Germline V gives CDR1 MDHEN, CDR2 SYDVKM. The length of the CDR3 is 16 residues. The CDR3 is CASSPRDRVKSQPQHF. CDR3 coding DNA: TGTGCCAGCAGTCCCCGGGACAGGGTGAAGAGTCAGCCCCAGCATTTT.

The CDR3 DNA is TGTGCCAGCAGCCAAAGGGGACAAAATTCACCCCTCCACTTT. As protein: CASSQRGQNSPLHF. The chain combines TRBV3-1 (or the pseudogene TRBV3-2) with TRBJ1-6; weak D call: TRBD1 (6 bases). The ends were cut back, 2 bases at V and 7 bases at J, with 9 bases in the middle. Per the germline V gene, CDR1 is LGHDT and CDR2 is YNNKEL (reference sequence). CDR3 size: 14 residues.

The chain recombines TRBV19 with TRBJ2-2; D is perhaps TRBD1 (5 bases). V was trimmed by 5 bases and J by 0 bases, leaving 10 bases between them. The CDR3 length is 15 residues. The V gene's germline CDR1 is LNHDA and CDR2 SQIVND (reference sequence). CDR3 protein: CASSVRQTNTGELFF. In nucleotides, the CDR3 is TGTGCCAGTAGTGTTCGACAGACGAACACCGGGGAGCTGTTTTTT.

The gene calls are TRBV7-8 and TRBJ1-1; 8 bases fit TRBD1. The CDR3 spans 13 residues. The V gene end was trimmed by 6 bases and the J gene end by 5 bases; junction bases not matched to a gene: 5. CDR1 is SGHVS and CDR2 is FQNEAQ in the germline V gene. This CDR3 reads CASSWTGRTEAFF. The CDR3 bases are TGTGCCAGCAGTTGGACAGGGCGGACTGAAGCTTTCTTT. The full variable domain, with the rest looked up from reference TRBV7-8 and TRBJ1-1, is GAGVSQSPRYKVAKRGQDVALRCDPISGHVSLFWYQQALGQGPEFLTYFQNEAQLDKSGLPSDRFFAERPEGSVSTLKIQRTQQEDSAVYLCASSWTGRTEAFFGQGTRLTVV.

The J gene is TRBJ1-1, the V gene TRBV6-1, with 8 bases that match TRBD1. J lost 4 bases, V lost 4 bases, and 11 bases had no gene match. CDR1 is MNHNS, CDR2 SASEGT, per germline. The CDR3 consists of 16 residues. CDR3 sequence reads: CASSGTGWGPGTEAFF. The CDR3 nucleotides read TGTGCCAGCAGTGGGACAGGGTGGGGCCCGGGCACTGAAGCTTTCTTT.

The V call is TRBV27, the J call TRBJ2-7; 9 bases map to TRBD2. Germline trimming cut 4 bases from V and 4 bases from J; bases unmatched to any gene: 17. Germline CDR1 reads MNHEY; CDR2 reads SMNVEV (reference sequence). This CDR3 contains 18 residues. The CDR3 loop is CASSSPPGGIAGDYEQYF. CDR3 DNA: TGTGCCAGCAGTTCGCCCCCGGGGGGGATAGCGGGGGATTACGAGCAGTACTTC.

The V gene is TRBV6-1, the J gene TRBJ1-3; 7 nucleotides line up with TRBD1. The junction had 15 bases not matched to a gene; V was cut back by 4 bases and J by 0 bases. Germline V gene data show CDR1 as MNHNS and CDR2 as SASEGT. This CDR3 region has 19 residues. The CDR3 sequence is CASSVKPPGQTSSGNTIYF. The CDR3 DNA reads as TGTGCCAGCAGTGTCAAGCCACCGGGACAGACGAGCTCTGGAAACACCATATATTTT.

The rearrangement uses TRBV5-1 and TRBJ2-2, with 8 bases identical to TRBD1. Per germline, CDR1 SGHRS and CDR2 YFSETQ. The length of the CDR3 is 16 residues. Trimming at V came to 4 bases and at J to 3 bases, leaving 8 bases not matched to a gene. The CDR3, as DNA: TGCGCCAGCAGCGCCGGGACAGGTTGGGACACCGGGGAGCTGTTTTTT. Translation: CASSAGTGWDTGELFF.

This sequence joins TRBV2 and TRBJ1-5; D may be TRBD1 (6 bases). CDR3 length: 15 amino acids. Trimming cost V 4 bases and J 4 bases, with 14 bases left between them. CDR1 SNHLY and CDR2 FYNNEI come from the germline V gene. The CDR3 DNA is TGTGCCAGCAGTGGTGGACAGCAACGTAATCAGCCCCAGCATTTT. Its protein product is CASSGGQQRNQPQHF.

This clone has more than one count but fewer than ten. The V gene is TRBV10-1, the J gene TRBJ1-1, with a weak D call TRBD1 (5 bases). V was clipped by 3 bases and J by 5 bases, with 13 bases between them. This CDR3 comprises 14 residues. Looked up from germline, CDR1 is WNHNN and CDR2 is SYGVQD (reference sequence). This CDR3 reads CASSEPGLETEAFF. Written as DNA, the CDR3 is TGCGCCAGCAGTGAACCGGGACTGGAGACTGAAGCTTTCTTT.

V usage is TRBV9 and J usage is TRBJ2-6; 7 bases fit TRBD1. The CDR3 sequence is 20 residues long. The ends lost 3 bases at V and 0 bases at J; junction bases unmatched: 15. CDR1 and CDR2 (germline): SGDLS, YYNGEE. This chain's CDR3 is CASSGPFRQGSSSGANVLTF. The CDR3 nucleotides are TGTGCCAGCAGCGGGCCCTTTCGACAGGGAAGTTCCTCTGGGGCCAACGTCCTGACTTTC. Full variable domain (outside the CDR3, taken from reference TRBV9 and TRBJ2-6): DSGVTQTPKHLITATGQRVTLRCSPRSGDLSVYWYQQSLDQGLQFLIQYYNGEERAKGNILERFSAQQFPDLHSELNLSSLELGDSALYFCASSGPFRQGSSSGANVLTFGAGSRLTVL.

The gene calls are TRBV28 and TRBJ1-2, with a tentative D call TRBD1 (6 bases). V lost 6 bases and J lost 4, with 12 bases in between. In germline, CDR1 is MDHEN, CDR2 SYDVKM. The CDR3 loop spans 13 amino acids. The CDR3 sequence is CASRTGHPYGYTF. The CDR3 DNA follows: TGTGCCAGCAGGACAGGCCATCCCTATGGCTACACCTTC.

This clone was counted a single time. The rearrangement links TRBV5-1 to TRBJ2-7, with D perhaps TRBD1 (6 bases). The germline V gene has CDR1 SGHRS and CDR2 YFSETQ. The length of the CDR3 is 14 residues. V was pared by 1 base and J by 0 bases, with 8 bases between. As DNA, the CDR3 is TGCGCCAGCAGCTTGACAGGGTCCTCCTACGAGCAGTACTTC. Its translation is CASSLTGSSYEQYF.

V usage is TRBV6-6 and J usage is TRBJ1-5, with 7 bases aligning to TRBD1. CDR1 is MNHNY, CDR2 SVGAGI, per germline (reference sequence). The CDR3 spans 14 residues. V shed 5 bases and J 1 base; nucleotides not matched to a gene: 2. In DNA, the CDR3 is TGTGCCAGCAGTACAGGGGAAAGCAATCAGCCCCAGCATTTT. It yields the protein CASSTGESNQPQHF.

The chain recombines TRBV2 with TRBJ2-1, with D unclear. Germline V gene data show CDR1 as SNHLY and CDR2 as FYNNEI. The CDR3 consists of 12 residues. With 1 base removed from V and 7 bases from J, the gap between germline ends came to 5 bases. CDR3 sequence reads: CASSEDRNEQFF. The CDR3 DNA reads as TGTGCCAGCAGTGAAGACCGGAATGAGCAGTTCTTC.

CDR3 amino acids: CSVEDSPNSPLHF. CDR3 bases: TGCAGCGTTGAAGATAGCCCAAATTCACCCCTCCACTTT. The chain employs TRBV29-1 and TRBJ1-6; D not resolved. The CDR3 runs to 13 residues. Germline values: CDR1 SQVTM, CDR2 ANQGSEA. V lost 0 bases and J 7 bases, leaving 7 bases between the germline ends.

The chain couples TRBV18 to TRBJ2-2, with 7 bases aligning to TRBD1. V was clipped by 3 bases and J by 6 bases; unmatched bases: 10. Germline V CDR1 and CDR2: KGHSH, LQKENI. This CDR3 is 16 amino acids long. CDR3 nucleotide sequence: TGTGCCAGCTCACCGGCAAACAGGGGATTACCCGGGGAGCTGTTTTTT. This translates into CASSPANRGLPGELFF.

The J gene is TRBJ1-1, the V gene TRBV24-1; D is perhaps TRBD1 (5 bases). V shed 3 bases and J shed 11 bases, with 15 bases lying between them. CDR3 length equals 13 residues. Germline V gene data show CDR1 as KGHDR and CDR2 as SFDVKD. CDR3 sequence reads: CATSDTEGHGAFF. The CDR3 nucleotides read TGTGCCACCAGTGATACAGAAGGACACGGGGCTTTCTTT.

The V and J genes are TRBV29-1 and TRBJ1-3; 8 nucleotides match TRBD1. Germline V gives CDR1 SQVTM, CDR2 ANQGSEA. CDR3 size: 15 residues. V was clipped by 4 bases and J by 1 base; unmatched bases: 6. CDR3 protein: CSVGAGGASGNTIYF. DNA of the CDR3: TGCAGCGTTGGTGCAGGGGGCGCTTCTGGAAACACCATATATTTT.

This clone was seen only a few times. The gene calls are TRBV5-1 and TRBJ2-3, with TRBD2 identical over 8 bases. CDR3 length equals 13 residues. Germline loops: CDR1 SGHRS, CDR2 YFSETQ. With V trimmed by 8 bases and J by 4 bases, 6 bases remained unmatched. Here the CDR3 reads CASRAGVADTQYF. For the CDR3, the DNA is TGCGCCAGTAGAGCGGGGGTAGCAGATACGCAGTATTTT. Variable domain in full (rest from reference TRBV5-1 and TRBJ2-3): KAGVTQTPRYLIKTRGQQVTLSCSPISGHRSVSWYQQTPGQGLQFLFEYFSETQRNKGNFPGRFSGRQFSNSRSEMNVSTLELGDSALYLCASRAGVADTQYFGPGTRLTVL.

This chain connects TRBV10-3 to TRBJ1-5; 9 bases are a match to TRBD1. V gave up 8 bases and J gave up 3 bases; unmatched junction bases: 2. CDR3 length: 13 residues. The V gene's germline CDR1 is ENHRY and CDR2 SYGVKD. DNA of the CDR3: TGTGCCATCCGGGACAGGGACAATCAGCCCCAGCATTTT. Translation: CAIRDRDNQPQHF.

This clone appeared a single time. This rearrangement joins TRBV7-8 to TRBJ2-7; 11 bases are shared with TRBD2. There are 18 residues in the CDR3. The V segment lost 5 bases and the J segment 0 bases; nucleotides outside the gene matches: 12. Germline CDR1 and CDR2: SGHVS and FQNEAQ. CDR3 loop: CASSTGGLAGGSSYEQYF. The DNA for the CDR3 is TGTGCCAGCAGCACAGGGGGGCTAGCGGGGGGAAGCTCCTACGAGCAGTACTTC. The complete variable domain, with remaining parts taken from reference TRBV7-8 and TRBJ2-7, reads GAGVSQSPRYKVAKRGQDVALRCDPISGHVSLFWYQQALGQGPEFLTYFQNEAQLDKSGLPSDRFFAERPEGSVSTLKIQRTQQEDSAVYLCASSTGGLAGGSSYEQYFGPGTRLTVT.